The 14 T cell receptor beta chains below all came from one sample that was sequenced in a study of human T cells and chemical hapten exposure. Time point in this sample: patch test 2, 6 weeks after DPC sensitization. Documented treatment: therapeutic diphenylcyclopropenone sensitization with weekly scalp DPC. TCRdb redid the calling of the RACE reads with MiXCR, one entry per CDR3 protein. This sample has fewer than 95,000 distinct CDR3 sequences; approximately 10% occur once, and the top ten carry roughly 2%. This specimen consisted of whole blood, obtained in connection with sensitization to the hapten diphenylcyclopropenone (DPC). These receptors came from a man aged 40-50 years with alopecia areata. Some clones in this sample may be carry-over from other donors' samples.

The CDR3 DNA reads TGTGCCAGCAGTTTAGTAATCGGGGGGATTAGCAATCAGCCCCAGCATTTT. Translated, it gives CASSLVIGGISNQPQHF. The gene calls are TRBV12-3 or TRBV12-4 and TRBJ1-5, with D possibly matching TRBD1 (5 bases). This CDR3 is built from 17 residues. V was shortened by 1 base and J by 0 bases, with 13 bases between the two germline ends.

The rearrangement uses TRBV11-2 and TRBJ2-7; 9 bases map to TRBD2. CDR1 and CDR2 (germline): SGHAT, FQNNGV. The CDR3 covers 18 residues. V lost 1 base, J lost 3 bases, and 13 bases stayed unmatched. Here the CDR3 DNA reads TGTGCCAGCAGCTTAGCAATGGCTAGCGGGGCCGCTATCTACGAGCAGTACGTC. Protein sequence: CASSLAMASGAAIYEQYV.

This clonotype was detected only a few times. This chain uses TRBV6-2 or TRBV6-3 with TRBJ2-2; 14 bases align to TRBD2. CDR3 length: 15 residues. Germline V gene lookup returns CDR1 MNHEY and CDR2 SVGEGT. J gave up 6 bases and V 8 bases, and 5 bases lay outside the gene matches. The chain's CDR3 is CASGRGLAGAGELFF. In DNA, the CDR3 is TGTGCCAGCGGTAGGGGACTAGCGGGAGCCGGGGAGCTGTTTTTT.

A few counts support this clonotype. J is TRBJ2-1 and V is TRBV29-1, with 7 bases matching TRBD1. Germline CDR1 reads SQVTM; CDR2 reads ANQGSEA. Losses at the gene ends were 8 bases for V and 4 bases for J; bases not matched to a gene: 11. This CDR3 region has 14 residues. CDR3 DNA: TGCAGCACATTGGCCCGGGACAGATACAATGAGCAGTTCTTC. Its translation: CSTLARDRYNEQFF.

There are many counts of this clonotype. J is TRBJ2-1 and V is TRBV20-1; TRBD1 aligns across 8 bases. This CDR3 has 15 amino acids. The junction had 11 bases not matched to a gene; V was cut back by 7 bases and J by 3 bases. From germline, CDR1 is DFQATT and CDR2 SNEGSKA (reference sequence). CDR3 amino acids: CSGQGRHRVYNEQFF. CDR3 nucleotide sequence: TGCAGTGGACAGGGGCGTCATAGGGTCTACAATGAGCAGTTCTTC.

There are many counts of this clonotype. The chain employs TRBV12-3 or TRBV12-4 and TRBJ1-1; 9 bases match TRBD1. The CDR3 has 15 amino acids. The ends lost 5 bases at V and 4 bases at J; junction bases unmatched: 8. DNA of the CDR3: TGTGCCAGCAGTATAAAGACAGGGGGTATCACTGAAGCTTTCTTT. Translated, it gives CASSIKTGGITEAFF.

This clonotype was seen a few times. The chain combines TRBV4-3 with TRBJ2-1; weak D call: TRBD2 (6 bases). Germline CDR1 LGHNA, CDR2 YSLEER. V lost 3 bases and J lost 4, with 19 bases in between. This CDR3 has 17 amino acids. CDR3 region: CASSQSWRGVGYNEQFF. The CDR3 bases are TGCGCCAGCAGCCAGTCCTGGCGGGGAGTGGGGTACAATGAGCAGTTCTTC.

This clonotype occurred once. It is likely a read error, because the conserved phenylalanine at the end of the CDR3 is missing. The chain recombines TRBV5-5 with TRBJ2-3, with unresolved D. The length of the CDR3 is 11 residues. Germline CDR1 is SGHKS and CDR2 is YYEKEE (reference sequence). The V and J ends lost 4 bases and 5 bases respectively, with 5 bases between them. CDR3 DNA sequence: TGTGCCAGCAGCCCTAGAGATACGCAGTATTAT. Its protein product is CASSPRDTQYY.

This clonotype was counted a few times. The V and J genes are TRBV7-2 and TRBJ2-7; 11 positions match TRBD2. The V gene end was trimmed by 5 bases and the J gene end by 3 bases; junction bases not matched to a gene: 6. The CDR3 loop spans 15 amino acids. Germline values: CDR1 SGHTA, CDR2 FQGNSA. The CDR3 loop is CASSQGLADVYEQYV. The CDR3 region has the DNA TGTGCCAGCAGCCAGGGACTAGCGGATGTCTACGAGCAGTACGTC.

The chain combines TRBV20-1 with TRBJ2-7; D is perhaps TRBD1 (5 bases). V lost 5 bases and J lost 5, with 22 bases in between. This CDR3 spans 15 amino acids. Germline V gene data show CDR1 as DFQATT and CDR2 as SNEGSKA (reference sequence). CDR3 sequence reads: CSAERIDSSSHEQYF. DNA for the CDR3: TGCAGTGCTGAGCGTATTGACAGCTCAAGTCACGAGCAGTACTTC.

This chain connects TRBV5-6 to TRBJ2-3, with D hard to call. The CDR3 is 12 residues long. V dropped 4 bases and J dropped 4 bases, with 7 bases sitting between them. CDR1 and CDR2 (germline): SGHDT, YYEEEE. In DNA form, the CDR3 reads TGTGCCAGCAGCGTCGACTCAGATACGCAGTATTTT. This gives the protein CASSVDSDTQYF.

This clonotype appeared a few times. The chain has TRBV7-2 and TRBJ2-3; 16 bases align to TRBD2. The V gene's germline CDR1 is SGHTA and CDR2 FQGNSA. With 5 bases clipped from V and 0 bases from J, the junction kept 20 bases outside the gene matches. The CDR3 extends over 23 amino acids. This CDR3 reads CASSPRDGTSGRASSPSTDTQYF. CDR3 nucleotides: TGTGCCAGCAGCCCCAGAGATGGGACTAGCGGGAGGGCCAGTTCACCAAGCACAGATACGCAGTATTTT.

CDR3 DNA sequence: TGTGCCAGCAGCGTTCTCCTAGCGGGAGTCGGCCAAGAGACCCAGTACTTC. It yields the protein CASSVLLAGVGQETQYF. J is TRBJ2-5 and V is TRBV13; 10 bases line up with TRBD2. Germline V gene data show CDR1 as PRHDT and CDR2 as FYEKMQ (reference sequence). This CDR3 has 17 amino acids. The V gene end was trimmed by 5 bases and the J gene end by 1 base; junction bases not matched to a gene: 10.

J is TRBJ2-4 and V is TRBV29-1, with TRBD1 as a possible D gene (6 bases). This CDR3 has 15 amino acids. V lost 3 bases and J 1 base, leaving 13 bases between the germline ends. From germline, CDR1 is SQVTM and CDR2 ANQGSEA. CDR3 sequence reads: CSVDTGPGAKNIQYF. CDR3 sequence (DNA): TGCAGCGTTGATACAGGGCCTGGGGCCAAAAACATTCAGTACTTC. The full variable domain, in which reference TRBV29-1 and TRBJ2-4 provide the parts outside the CDR3, is SAVISQKPSRDICQRGTSLTIQCQVDSQVTMMFWYRQQPGQSLTLIATANQGSEATYESGFVIDKFPISRPNLTFSTLTVSNMSPEDSSIYLCSVDTGPGAKNIQYFGAGTRLSVL.